The clone carrying this T cell receptor (beta chain) has just one count. Its target is unknown. The data were produced by immunoSEQ multiplex PCR, yet TCRdb's version contains in-frame clones alone and is incomplete. Of some 87,000 clones in the sample, about 93% were seen once. The CDR3 has 14 residues. Germline-derived CDR1 and CDR2 are MDHEN and SYDVKM. V shed 5 bases, J shed 1 base, and the junction held 3 bases outside the gene matches. This sample stems from a study of T cell responses to AZD1222 COVID-19 vaccine. Study results and caveats: The donor group comprised mostly white British people and more females; the analysis possibly underestimated clonal diversity. The study reported that nearly half of spike-specific TCRs target unmutated variant regions. Spike-specific TCR breadth and depth went up after people got two AZD1222 doses. Spike was spanned by vaccine-associated CD4 TCRs, with dominance at 160-218 and 743-854.

This sequence originates from an adult in good health. This chain joins TRBV28 and TRBJ2-3; the match to TRBD1 covers 7 bases. Sample: peripheral blood, taken on day 0 of MenACWY control vaccination. The CDR3 spells CASSPGTGTDTQYF. In DNA, the CDR3 is TGTGCCAGCAGTCCCGGGACAGGCACAGATACGCAGTATTTT. Using reference TRBV28 and TRBJ2-3 for the parts outside the CDR3, the full variable domain is DVKVTQSSRYLVKRTGEKVFLECVQDMDHENMFWYRQDPGLGLRLIYFSYDVKMKEKGDIPEGYSVSREKKERFSLILESASTNQTSMYLCASSPGTGTDTQYFGPGTRLTVL.